The next 28 T cell receptor beta chains were all read from a single sample in a study of blood T cell repertoires in COVID-19 (dated by TCRdb to between 2020 and 2021). Library method: the immunoSEQ multiplex PCR assay. TCRdb stores this immuneACCESS table with in-frame sequences only. Part of the clones is absent; in the studies checked, under half of the shortfall reflects unresolved V genes, and no reason is known for the rest. In this sample the table shows 330,000 or so clones, approximately 88% of which occur a single time. The ten largest clones add up to around 8.9% of the sample. The material sequenced was peripheral blood. The receptors stem from a man aged 30 to 39 with COVID-19, enrolled during active disease.

This clone showed up just once. The chain uses TRBV4-1 and TRBJ1-1; possibly TRBD1 for D (6 bases). The CDR3 consists of 13 residues. The germline V gene encodes CDR1 MGHRA and CDR2 YSYEKL. Trimming stripped 2 bases from V and 4 bases from J, with 8 bases between. The CDR3 spells CASSQRGITEAFF. CDR3 nucleotides: TGCGCCAGCAGCCAAAGGGGGATCACTGAAGCTTTCTTT.

The chain has TRBV28 and TRBJ2-1; D might be TRBD2 (6 bases). Trimming left V 6 bases short and J 5 bases short, with 11 bases between. The germline gives CDR1 MDHEN, CDR2 SYDVKM. The CDR3 is made up of 13 amino acids. DNA for the CDR3: TGTGCCAGCAGACTTGGACTAAACAATGAGCAGTTCTTC. It specifies CASRLGLNNEQFF.

The chain is built from TRBV7-3 and TRBJ2-1, with TRBD2 matching over 12 bases. J was trimmed by 3 bases and V by 1 base; bases with no gene match: 7. Looked up from germline, CDR1 is SGHTA and CDR2 is FQGTGA. This CDR3 contains 18 residues. Written as DNA, the CDR3 is TGTGCCAGCAGCTTAAAGACTAGCGGGAGTAGTTACTACAATGAGCAGTTCTTC. Amino acids: CASSLKTSGSSYYNEQFF. Full variable domain (remainder filled in from reference TRBV7-3 and TRBJ2-1): GAGVSQTPSNKVTEKGKYVELRCDPISGHTALYWYRQSLGQGPEFLIYFQGTGAADDSGLPNDRFFAVRPEGSVSTLKIQRTERGDSAVYLCASSLKTSGSSYYNEQFFGPGTRLTVL.

This chain connects TRBV18 to TRBJ1-2, with TRBD1 identical over 12 bases. This CDR3 has 20 residues. J gave up 0 bases and V 5 bases, and 16 bases lay outside the gene matches. Germline-derived CDR1 and CDR2 are KGHSH and LQKENI. In nucleotides, the CDR3 is TGTGCCAGCTCAGCAACTCCGGGACAGGGGGCAAACCAAGCTAACTATGGCTACACCTTC. Translating it yields CASSATPGQGANQANYGYTF. Full variable domain (outside the CDR3, taken from reference TRBV18 and TRBJ1-2): NAGVMQNPRHLVRRRGQEARLRCSPMKGHSHVYWYRQLPEEGLKFMVYLQKENIIDESGMPKERFSAEFPKEGPSILRIQQVVRGDSAAYFCASSATPGQGANQANYGYTFGSGTRLTVV.

The rearrangement joins TRBV3-1 (or the pseudogene TRBV3-2) to TRBJ1-1; D not resolved. The germline CDR1 and CDR2 sequences are LGHDT and YNNKEL (reference sequence). The CDR3 length is 13 residues. The V end lost 1 base, the J end lost 0 bases, and 3 bases lay between the germline ends. CDR3 bases: TGTGCCAGCAGCCAAGCATTGAACACTGAAGCTTTCTTT. It yields the protein CASSQALNTEAFF.

The J gene is TRBJ2-3, the V gene TRBV9; 10 bases are a match to TRBD2. Germline V gene sequence: CDR1 SGDLS, CDR2 YYNGEE. The CDR3 is 14 amino acids. V gave up 2 bases and J gave up 4 bases; unmatched junction bases: 1. CDR3 loop: CASSVGTSADTQYF. In DNA form, the CDR3 reads TGTGCCAGCAGCGTCGGGACTAGCGCAGATACGCAGTATTTT.

The chain combines TRBV20-1 with TRBJ2-1; D not resolved. V lost 5 bases to trimming and J lost 9 bases, with 8 bases between them. CDR3 length: 10 amino acids. Looked up from germline, CDR1 is DFQATT and CDR2 is SNEGSKA (reference sequence). This CDR3 reads CSAYLGEQFF. The CDR3 coding sequence is TGCAGTGCTTATCTCGGTGAGCAGTTCTTC.

This chain uses TRBV25-1 with TRBJ2-7, with 10 bases that match TRBD1. This CDR3 spans 13 amino acids. The V and J ends lost 7 bases and 9 bases, in that order; junction bases with no gene match: 9. Germline V gene sequence: CDR1 MGHDK, CDR2 SYGVNS. The CDR3 loop is CASKGGDRGTQYF. The CDR3 coding sequence is TGTGCCAGCAAGGGGGGGGACAGGGGAACGCAGTACTTC.

CDR3 bases: TGTGCTAGTGGGCCAAACCGGGAGAACACTGAAGCTTTCTTT. Its translation: CASGPNRENTEAFF. The V and J genes are TRBV12-5 and TRBJ1-1; D ambiguous. The CDR3 is 14 amino acids. V lost 6 bases and J lost 1, with 12 bases in between. Germline V gene sequence: CDR1 LGHNT, CDR2 FRNRAP. Together with reference TRBV12-5 and TRBJ1-1, the CDR3 gives the full variable domain: DARVTQTPRHKVTEMGQEVTMRCQPILGHNTVFWYRQTMMQGLELLAYFRNRAPLDDSGMPKDRFSAEMPDATLATLKIQPSEPRDSAVYFCASGPNRENTEAFFGQGTRLTVV.

This clone was observed a few times. This sequence joins TRBV19 and TRBJ2-7; 7 bases match TRBD1. The CDR3 contains 15 residues. Germline V lookup: CDR1 LNHDA, CDR2 SQIVND (reference sequence). J gave up 3 bases and V 7 bases, and 12 bases lay outside the gene matches. CDR3 region: CASNPSLGQLYEQYF. The CDR3 DNA follows: TGTGCCAGTAACCCGAGCCTGGGACAGCTCTACGAGCAGTACTTC.

This chain connects TRBV7-3 to TRBJ2-7; the D gene is possibly TRBD2 (6 bases). The germline gives CDR1 SGHTA, CDR2 FQGTGA. V was pared by 6 bases and J by 5 bases, with 17 bases between. The CDR3 sequence is 14 residues long. The CDR3, as DNA: TGTGCCAGCAGTTTACCGGGGCCGGGGGACGAGCAGTACTTC. Amino acid sequence: CASSLPGPGDEQYF.

The chain employs TRBV7-2 and TRBJ2-1, with 8 bases lining up with TRBD1. Trimming removed 5 bases from V and 10 bases from J; junction bases left unmatched: 13. The CDR3 consists of 15 residues. Germline assignment: CDR1 SGHTA and CDR2 FQGNSA. The CDR3 nucleotides read TGTGCCAGCAGCACCTATAGGACAGGGTCGGAAGAGCAGTTCTTC. It encodes CASSTYRTGSEEQFF.

The chain couples TRBV5-1 to TRBJ2-1; the match to TRBD2 covers 7 bases. The germline CDR1 and CDR2 sequences are SGHRS and YFSETQ. CDR3 size: 16 residues. The trim removed 0 bases at V and 3 bases at J, leaving 6 bases unmatched. As DNA, the CDR3 is TGCGCCAGCAGCTTGGCCTTGGGGAGGGACTACAATGAGCAGTTCTTC. Amino acid sequence: CASSLALGRDYNEQFF.

Note on this clone: The same CDR3 also results from other DNA sequences found in this sample. The chain has TRBV20-1 and TRBJ2-7, with no clear D. Looked up from germline, CDR1 is DFQATT and CDR2 is SNEGSKA (reference sequence). Trimming pared 1 base from V and 4 bases from J, leaving 5 bases between. This CDR3 has 11 amino acids. DNA for the CDR3: TGCAGTGCTAGAGCGGGTTACGAGCAGTACTTC. It encodes CSARAGYEQYF.

The rearrangement links TRBV11-2 to TRBJ2-7, with D maybe TRBD2 (6 bases). This CDR3 is built from 15 residues. V lost 1 base to trimming and J lost 2 bases, with 12 bases between them. Germline CDR1 reads SGHAT; CDR2 reads FQNNGV. For the CDR3, the DNA is TGTGCCAGCAGCTTAGGAGGCGGGGTGGCCTACGAGCAGTACTTC. Residues: CASSLGGGVAYEQYF.

The chain joins TRBV6-5 to TRBJ2-3; D is possibly TRBD2 (5 bases). Germline lookup yields CDR1 MNHEY and CDR2 SVGAGI. The CDR3 is made up of 13 amino acids. The V end lost 0 bases, the J end lost 12 bases, and 13 bases lay between the germline ends. The CDR3 nucleotides are TGTGCCAGCAGTTACTCCGGACTCCCGGTACAGTATTTT. Translation: CASSYSGLPVQYF.

The chain joins TRBV7-2 to TRBJ2-1; D gene ambiguous. The V end was cut by 6 bases, the J end by 5 bases, with 11 bases between. Germline values: CDR1 SGHTA, CDR2 FQGNSA. CDR3 length equals 13 residues. CDR3 sequence: CASRFADNNEQFF. CDR3 DNA sequence: TGTGCCAGCAGGTTCGCAGACAACAATGAGCAGTTCTTC.

The chain uses TRBV7-9 and TRBJ2-5; 12 nucleotides line up with TRBD2. The length of the CDR3 is 17 residues. Germline CDR1 and CDR2: SEHNR and FQNEAQ (reference sequence). Trimming at V came to 2 bases and at J to 3 bases, leaving 7 bases not matched to a gene. CDR3 sequence (DNA): TGTGCCAGCAGCTTACACGGGACTAGCGGGTGGGAAGAGACCCAGTACTTC. It is translated as CASSLHGTSGWEETQYF.

The CDR3 spells CASSSRQGNTEAFF. The CDR3 DNA sequence: TGTGCCAGCTCGTCAAGACAGGGGAACACTGAAGCTTTCTTT. This chain uses TRBV18 with TRBJ1-1; TRBD1 matches 7 bases. This CDR3 contains 14 residues. Looked up from germline, CDR1 is KGHSH and CDR2 is LQKENI. J lost 1 base, V lost 6 bases, and 5 bases had no gene match.

The rearrangement joins TRBV6-1 to TRBJ1-2, with D possibly TRBD1 on 5 matching bases. CDR1 MNHNS and CDR2 SASEGT come from the germline V gene. Trimming took off 7 bases at V and 5 bases at J, with 17 bases between the two ends. This CDR3 has 14 residues. This CDR3 reads CASTIPTASYGYTF. CDR3 bases: TGTGCCAGCACCATCCCGACAGCGTCTTATGGCTACACCTTC.

The rearrangement uses TRBV7-2 and TRBJ1-3; D remains unclear. The germline V gene has CDR1 SGHTA and CDR2 FQGNSA. The CDR3 runs to 14 residues. The V end lost 5 bases, the J end lost 3 bases, and 11 bases lay between the germline ends. In nucleotides, the CDR3 is TGTGCCAGCAGCGCCGTGAGGGATGGAAACACCATATATTTT. It codes for CASSAVRDGNTIYF.

This clone has just one count. The chain is built from TRBV7-3 and TRBJ1-2; TRBD1 agrees at 8 bases. After removal of 3 bases from V and 4 bases from J, the junction contained 7 bases not matched to a gene. Per the germline V gene, CDR1 is SGHTA and CDR2 is FQGTGA. CDR3 size: 15 residues. CDR3 residues: CASSFQGAPGYGYTF. The CDR3 region has the DNA TGTGCCAGCAGCTTTCAGGGGGCGCCGGGCTATGGCTACACCTTC.

The J gene is TRBJ2-3, the V gene TRBV7-9, with a tentative D call TRBD2 (5 bases). CDR1 is SEHNR, CDR2 FQNEAQ, per germline (reference sequence). V lost 2 bases and J lost 0, with 12 bases in between. This CDR3 comprises 16 residues. The DNA of the CDR3 is TGTGCCAGCAGCTTATTTCCTAGCTTTAGCACAGATACGCAGTATTTT. Translated, it gives CASSLFPSFSTDTQYF. The full variable domain, its missing parts supplied by reference TRBV7-9 and TRBJ2-3, is DTGVSQNPRHKITKRGQNVTFRCDPISEHNRLYWYRQTLGQGPEFLTYFQNEAQLEKSRLLSDRFSAERPKGSFSTLEIQRTEQGDSAMYLCASSLFPSFSTDTQYFGPGTRLTVL.

The rearrangement uses TRBV25-1 and TRBJ2-3; TRBD1 aligns across 7 bases. This CDR3 has 13 amino acids. With 8 bases clipped from V and 4 bases from J, the junction kept 6 bases outside the gene matches. Looked up from germline, CDR1 is MGHDK and CDR2 is SYGVNS. As DNA, the CDR3 is TGTGCCAGCCGGAAGGGGGCCTCAGATACGCAGTATTTT. This sequence encodes CASRKGASDTQYF.

CDR3 protein: CASSPPSAGVIAGELFF. CDR3 sequence (DNA): TGTGCCAGCTCACCCCCGAGCGCGGGAGTCATTGCCGGGGAGCTGTTTTTT. The chain links TRBV18 to TRBJ2-2; TRBD2 matches 7 bases. The CDR3 spans 17 residues. Per the germline V gene, CDR1 is KGHSH and CDR2 is LQKENI. V trimming: 3 bases; J trimming: 6 bases; junction bases outside the gene matches: 13.

The genes are TRBV2 and TRBJ2-7; 7 bases fit TRBD2. CDR3 size: 13 residues. Germline V gene sequence: CDR1 SNHLY, CDR2 FYNNEI. With V trimmed by 8 bases and J by 3 bases, 7 bases remained unmatched. The CDR3 DNA reads as TGTGCCAGCTGCCGGGACTACCTCTACGAGCAGTACTTC. This codes for CASCRDYLYEQYF.

The rearrangement uses TRBV28 and TRBJ1-2; D may be TRBD1 (6 bases). From germline, CDR1 is MDHEN and CDR2 SYDVKM. The CDR3 has 14 amino acids. V dropped 6 bases and J dropped 8 bases, with 19 bases sitting between them. This chain's CDR3 is CASSSRGASSGYTF. CDR3 nucleotides: TGTGCCAGCAGCTCGCGGGGGGCGTCTTCCGGCTACACCTTC.

The genes are TRBV29-1 and TRBJ2-7, with a possible D match to TRBD2 (6 bases). The CDR3 length is 14 residues. The germline gives CDR1 SQVTM, CDR2 ANQGSEA. Trimming pared 4 bases from V and 5 bases from J, leaving 18 bases between. The CDR3 spells CSVAFSTEGHEQYF. The CDR3, as DNA: TGCAGCGTTGCGTTTAGTACGGAGGGCCACGAGCAGTACTTC.